A single sample gave rise to the 17 T cell receptor beta chains below, sequenced in a study of T cell clones after liver transplantation. Clones were read by immunoSEQ multiplex PCR, and TCRdb kept only the in-frame ones, dropping some. The profile shows approximately 70,000 clones, 84% of them singletons. This material consisted of CD4+ T cells from blood, taken 48 months after liver transplant. These receptors were taken from a human patient who received a liver transplant. The graft donor may have given rise to some T cells.

The V gene is TRBV6-1, the J gene TRBJ2-5, with D possibly matching TRBD2 (5 bases). CDR3 length: 13 residues. The V gene lost 5 bases and the J gene lost 7 bases, with 14 bases spanning the gap. Germline V lookup: CDR1 MNHNS, CDR2 SASEGT. The CDR3: CASSLRLEGTQYF. For the CDR3, the DNA is TGTGCCAGCAGTCTGCGACTCGAGGGGACCCAGTACTTC.

Comments on this clone: The junction does not match germline at one end; this may be a read error. The chain has TRBV28 and TRBJ1-2, with 7 bases aligning to TRBD1. This CDR3 is 14 amino acids long. Germline V gene data show CDR1 as MDHEN and CDR2 as SYDVKM. The CDR3 reads CAISTGTDSYGYTF. The DNA for the CDR3 is TGTGCCATCAGTACCGGGACAGATTCCTATGGCTACACCTTC.

The V and J genes are TRBV19 and TRBJ2-7; 11 positions match TRBD1. Germline lookup yields CDR1 LNHDA and CDR2 SQIVND (reference sequence). CDR3 length equals 14 residues. The trim removed 10 bases at V and 3 bases at J, leaving 8 bases unmatched. The CDR3 DNA is TGTGCCACCACGTCGGGACAGGGGGGCTACGAGCAGTACTTC. Protein product: CATTSGQGGYEQYF.

The V and J genes are TRBV7-6 and TRBJ2-1; no firm D call. Per germline, CDR1 SGHVS and CDR2 FNYEAQ. The CDR3 is 13 residues long. With 1 base removed from V and 7 bases from J, the gap between germline ends came to 8 bases. This chain's CDR3 is CASSLGTINEQFF. The CDR3 region has the DNA TGTGCCAGCAGCTTAGGTACGATTAATGAGCAGTTCTTC.

This clone was counted a single time. This rearrangement joins TRBV28 to TRBJ1-5; no firm D call. V was clipped by 10 bases and J by 11 bases, with 15 bases between them. The CDR3 contains 11 residues. CDR1 is MDHEN and CDR2 is SYDVKM in the germline V gene. In nucleotides, the CDR3 is TGTGCCACCCAGGACTGGTTGGCCCAGCATTTT. Its protein product is CATQDWLAQHF. The variable domain in full, with the rest retrieved from reference TRBV28 and TRBJ1-5, is DVKVTQSSRYLVKRTGEKVFLECVQDMDHENMFWYRQDPGLGLRLIYFSYDVKMKEKGDIPEGYSVSREKKERFSLILESASTNQTSMYLCATQDWLAQHFGDGTRLSIL.

V is TRBV7-3 and J is TRBJ2-2; D not certain. Per germline, CDR1 SGHTA and CDR2 FQGTGA. This CDR3 is 13 amino acids long. Deletions cut 3 bases from V and 7 bases from J, with 9 bases between. The CDR3 sequence is CASSFGQNGELFF. Here the CDR3 DNA reads TGTGCCAGCAGCTTTGGCCAGAACGGGGAGCTGTTTTTT.

The V call is TRBV15, the J call TRBJ2-1, with D possibly being TRBD1 (6 bases). Germline lookup yields CDR1 LNHNV and CDR2 YYDKDF (reference sequence). V was pared by 0 bases and J by 6 bases, with 9 bases between. CDR3 length: 14 residues. The CDR3 region has the DNA TGTGCCACCAGCAGAGATGTGGGGGCCAATGAGCAGTTCTTC. Translated, it gives CATSRDVGANEQFF.

V and J are TRBV11-3 and TRBJ2-3, with D possibly being TRBD1 (6 bases). Trimming stripped 1 base from V and 5 bases from J, with 16 bases between. Germline CDR1 is SGHNT and CDR2 is YENEEA. This CDR3 is 16 amino acids long. The CDR3: CASSLGSGAGIDTQYF. In DNA, the CDR3 is TGTGCCAGCAGCTTAGGGTCAGGGGCCGGGATAGATACGCAGTATTTT.

The V gene is TRBV5-6, the J gene TRBJ2-3; TRBD2 aligns across 9 bases. Trimming took 4 bases from V and 0 from J; bases not matched to a gene: 6. The CDR3 spans 16 residues. CDR1 and CDR2 (germline): SGHDT, YYEEEE. CDR3 amino acids: CASSRRLAASTDTQYF. As DNA, the CDR3 is TGTGCCAGCAGCCGGAGACTAGCGGCTAGCACAGATACGCAGTATTTT.

This chain joins TRBV14 and TRBJ2-5, with D perhaps being TRBD1 or TRBD2 (5 bases each). This CDR3 spans 15 amino acids. Germline V gene lookup returns CDR1 SGHDN and CDR2 FVKESK. V was shortened by 1 base and J by 0 bases, with 9 bases between the two germline ends. The CDR3 DNA is TGTGCCAGCAGCCAAGTGGAGGACAACCAAGAGACCCAGTACTTC. Its protein product is CASSQVEDNQETQYF.

The rearrangement links TRBV5-4 to TRBJ1-4; tentatively, D is TRBD1 (5 bases). The ends were cut back, 3 bases at V and 0 bases at J, with 12 bases in the middle. The CDR3 extends over 16 amino acids. Germline CDR1 is SGHNT and CDR2 is YYREEE (reference sequence). This CDR3 reads CASSSRTGATNEKLFF. The CDR3, as DNA: TGTGCCAGCAGCTCCAGAACAGGAGCAACTAATGAAAAACTGTTTTTT.

The chain carries TRBV9 and TRBJ2-1; 7 bases are a match to TRBD1. CDR1 SGDLS and CDR2 YYNGEE come from the germline V gene. This CDR3 is built from 15 residues. With V trimmed by 0 bases and J by 5 bases, 5 bases remained unmatched. For the CDR3, the DNA is TGTGCCAGCAGCGTAGATCAAGACAGGGACAATGAGCAGTTCTTC. It encodes CASSVDQDRDNEQFF.

The J gene is TRBJ2-5, the V gene TRBV6-6, with 11 bases matching TRBD2. V trimming: 8 bases; J trimming: 2 bases; junction bases outside the gene matches: 7. Germline V lookup: CDR1 MNHNY, CDR2 SVGAGI (reference sequence). The CDR3 contains 15 residues. The CDR3: CASGNSGGEQETQYF. CDR3 DNA: TGTGCCAGCGGGAATAGCGGGGGGGAGCAAGAGACCCAGTACTTC.

The chain uses TRBV19 and TRBJ2-5; D ambiguous. Trimming removed 11 bases from V and 4 bases from J, with 8 bases in between. Germline CDR1 is LNHDA and CDR2 is SQIVND (reference sequence). The CDR3 spans 10 residues. In DNA, the CDR3 is TGTGCCGTAGGGCGAGAGACCCAGTACTTC. Translating gives CAVGRETQYF.

The rearrangement uses TRBV4-1 and TRBJ1-4; TRBD1 might be the D (5 bases). Trimming pared 1 base from V and 8 bases from J, leaving 14 bases between. The germline V gene has CDR1 MGHRA and CDR2 YSYEKL. CDR3 length: 15 amino acids. CDR3: CASSQGGRGEEKLFF. The CDR3 nucleotides read TGCGCCAGCAGCCAAGGTGGGAGGGGTGAGGAAAAACTGTTTTTT.

The J gene is TRBJ1-3, the V gene TRBV19, with 8 bases matching TRBD1. V trimming: 8 bases; J trimming: 2 bases; junction bases outside the gene matches: 2. Germline loops: CDR1 LNHDA, CDR2 SQIVND (reference sequence). The CDR3 contains 13 residues. CDR3 loop: CASGQGAGNTIYF. The CDR3 bases are TGTGCCAGTGGACAGGGCGCTGGAAACACCATATATTTT.

The V call is TRBV5-4, the J call TRBJ2-3, with D perhaps being TRBD1 or TRBD2 (5 bases each). Germline loops: CDR1 SGHNT, CDR2 YYREEE (reference sequence). This CDR3 is 14 amino acids long. Trimming took 3 bases from V and 6 from J, leaving 14 bases between them. CDR3 loop: CASSSGPNEDTQYF. The CDR3 coding sequence is TGTGCCAGCAGCTCGGGACCAAACGAGGATACGCAGTATTTT.